The 18 T cell receptor beta chains listed next were all sequenced from one sample in a study of shared clonotypes between healthy human individuals. Produced via immunoSEQ multiplex PCR; TCRdb's table is partial and in-frame only. The table lists some 2.4 million clones, under 95% of them singletons, with 0.36% in the top ten. The source material was naive CD4+ T cells from PBMCs. Subset reported: CD45RA+ positively selected. The source is a man younger than 35 in good health. Some clones in this sample may be carry-over from other donors' samples.

The chain recombines TRBV19 with TRBJ1-2; unclear D gene. Germline values: CDR1 LNHDA, CDR2 SQIVND (reference sequence). V lost 8 bases and J lost 14, with 18 bases in between. The CDR3 is made up of 11 amino acids. The CDR3 DNA sequence: TGTGCCAGTCAATTGGGCCTTTTGCGAACCTTC. This translates into CASQLGLLRTF. Based on the CDR3 plus reference TRBV19 and TRBJ1-2, the full variable domain is DGGITQSPKYLFRKEGQNVTLSCEQNLNHDAMYWYRQDPGQGLRLIYYSQIVNDFQKGDIAEGYSVSREKKESFPLTVTSAQKNPTAFYLCASQLGLLRTFGSGTRLTVV.

The chain is built from TRBV6-6 and TRBJ2-1; no firm D call. Trimming cost V 6 bases and J 10 bases, with 16 bases left between them. Germline V lookup: CDR1 MNHNY, CDR2 SVGAGI (reference sequence). There are 13 residues in the CDR3. The CDR3 DNA sequence: TGTGCCAGCAGGAACTTAGTTGGGTCGGAGCAGTTCTTC. Encoded protein: CASRNLVGSEQFF.

This chain links TRBV19 with TRBJ1-2; D might be TRBD1 (5 bases). The germline V gene has CDR1 LNHDA and CDR2 SQIVND (reference sequence). Trimming took 8 bases from V and 8 from J, leaving 18 bases between them. CDR3 length: 13 residues. This CDR3 reads CASHDLGGYGYTF. CDR3 bases: TGTGCCAGTCACGACCTTGGGGGATACGGCTACACCTTC. Full variable domain (remainder filled in from reference TRBV19 and TRBJ1-2): DGGITQSPKYLFRKEGQNVTLSCEQNLNHDAMYWYRQDPGQGLRLIYYSQIVNDFQKGDIAEGYSVSREKKESFPLTVTSAQKNPTAFYLCASHDLGGYGYTFGSGTRLTVV.

The V and J genes are TRBV2 and TRBJ2-3; unclear D gene. The CDR3 loop spans 14 amino acids. V shed 7 bases and J shed 9 bases, with 20 bases lying between them. Germline V gene data show CDR1 as SNHLY and CDR2 as FYNNEI. CDR3 sequence (DNA): TGTGCCAGCATCCTCTCCCAGGCAGCTCAAACGCAGTATTTT. As protein: CASILSQAAQTQYF.

This clone occurred once. The chain employs TRBV27 and TRBJ1-1; perhaps TRBD1 as D (6 bases). Germline V gene lookup returns CDR1 MNHEY and CDR2 SMNVEV (reference sequence). Trimming cost V 4 bases and J 3 bases, with 15 bases left between them. The CDR3 runs to 15 residues. The DNA for the CDR3 is TGTGCCAGCAGTTCGTTCGGCAGGGGAGACACTGAAGCTTTCTTT. Translating gives CASSSFGRGDTEAFF.

The chain joins TRBV5-1 to TRBJ1-5; weak D call: TRBD1 (5 bases). The CDR3 spans 16 residues. V was clipped by 4 bases and J by 9 bases, with 23 bases between them. Per the germline V gene, CDR1 is SGHRS and CDR2 is YFSETQ. Here the CDR3 DNA reads TGCGCCAGCAGCCTGGGACCTATGGCAAGCCCTGGGCCCCAGCATTTT. Amino acid sequence: CASSLGPMASPGPQHF.

CDR3 DNA sequence: TGTGCCAGCAGCTACGATCTGGGGACGCGGCAGTACTTC. This translates into CASSYDLGTRQYF. J is TRBJ2-7 and V is TRBV11-2; D is possibly TRBD1 or TRBD2 (5 bases each). The ends were cut back, 4 bases at V and 9 bases at J, with 16 bases in the middle. Germline V CDR1 and CDR2: SGHAT, FQNNGV. This CDR3 spans 13 amino acids.

V and J are TRBV11-3 and TRBJ2-2; 8 bases map to TRBD1. Unmatched junction bases numbered 2, after V lost 5 bases and J lost 0 bases. The CDR3 has 15 residues. CDR1 is SGHNT and CDR2 is YENEEA in the germline V gene. The CDR3 nucleotides read TGTGCCAGCAGCCGGACAGGGACGAACACCGGGGAGCTGTTTTTT. Translated: CASSRTGTNTGELFF.

In DNA, the CDR3 is TGTGCCAGCAGCGTAGGAAGGGGGGCCGAGGCTACAATGGAGACCCAGTACTTC. Its protein is CASSVGRGAEATMETQYF. This chain links TRBV9 with TRBJ2-5; D tentatively fits TRBD1 or TRBD2 (6 bases each). The CDR3 extends over 18 amino acids. Trimming removed 0 bases from V and 5 bases from J, with 23 bases in between. Looked up from germline, CDR1 is SGDLS and CDR2 is YYNGEE.

This clone was seen once. The chain couples TRBV25-1 to TRBJ2-5, with D tentatively TRBD1 (5 bases). Germline loops: CDR1 MGHDK, CDR2 SYGVNS. The CDR3 spans 13 residues. Trimming pared 8 bases from V and 2 bases from J, leaving 12 bases between. CDR3 region: CASSKQVQETQYF. In DNA, the CDR3 is TGTGCCAGCTCAAAACAGGTACAAGAGACCCAGTACTTC.

This clone was picked up one time. The chain couples TRBV7-8 to TRBJ2-7, with a weak D call TRBD1 (5 bases). Germline V CDR1 and CDR2: SGHVS, FQNEAQ. The germline V and J ends were trimmed by 1 base and 8 bases, with 12 bases remaining between them. The CDR3 totals 13 residues. CDR3: CASSLEVAGQQYF. The CDR3 DNA follows: TGTGCCAGCAGCTTAGAGGTTGCAGGGCAGCAGTACTTC.

V and J are TRBV27 and TRBJ1-4, with no clear D. V was pared by 1 base and J by 8 bases, with 17 bases between. This CDR3 has 16 residues. CDR1 and CDR2 (germline): MNHEY, SMNVEV (reference sequence). CDR3 coding DNA: TGTGCCAGCAGTTTATACCCTCTCTTAAGGAAGGAAAAACTGTTTTTT. This codes for CASSLYPLLRKEKLFF.

This chain joins TRBV28 and TRBJ2-7; 8 positions agree with TRBD1. The CDR3 length is 15 residues. Per germline, CDR1 MDHEN and CDR2 SYDVKM. Trimming took 6 bases from V and 0 from J; bases not matched to a gene: 7. In DNA form, the CDR3 reads TGTGCCAGCAGCTCCGAAGGGACAGGCTCCTACGAGCAGTACTTC. This codes for CASSSEGTGSYEQYF.

This clone was observed a single time. The V and J genes are TRBV19 and TRBJ1-2; D unclear. The V gene lost 11 bases and the J gene lost 4 bases, with 23 bases spanning the gap. The CDR3 extends over 15 amino acids. The germline V gene has CDR1 LNHDA and CDR2 SQIVND (reference sequence). CDR3 sequence: CAPTHPDSEAYGYTF. CDR3 in DNA: TGTGCCCCCACCCACCCAGACTCTGAGGCCTATGGCTACACCTTC.

The chain joins TRBV2 to TRBJ1-5; TRBD1 matches at 8 bases. The CDR3 length is 15 residues. Losses at the gene ends were 5 bases for V and 7 bases for J; bases not matched to a gene: 10. CDR1 is SNHLY and CDR2 is FYNNEI in the germline V gene. Here the CDR3 reads CASSPRTGLEQPQHF. The CDR3 DNA sequence: TGTGCCAGCAGTCCACGGACAGGGTTGGAGCAGCCCCAGCATTTT.

This clone showed up just a few times. J is TRBJ1-1 and V is TRBV10-3, with D possibly TRBD1 on 5 matching bases. The CDR3 covers 12 residues. Trimming shortened V by 8 bases and J by 10 bases, and 17 bases separated the two germline ends. CDR1 ENHRY and CDR2 SYGVKD come from the germline V gene. In nucleotides, the CDR3 is TGTGCCATCGGTTATGATGGGGGAGGAGCTTTCTTT. Encoded protein: CAIGYDGGGAFF.

The chain uses TRBV9 and TRBJ2-7; 7 bases agree with TRBD1. Trimming at V came to 3 bases and at J to 6 bases, leaving 9 bases not matched to a gene. Germline assignment: CDR1 SGDLS and CDR2 YYNGEE. The CDR3 contains 14 residues. CDR3 sequence reads: CASSGSTGAGEQYF. The CDR3 DNA is TGTGCCAGCAGCGGCTCTACAGGGGCGGGCGAGCAGTACTTC.

About this clone: This CDR3 is also generated by other DNA sequences in the sample. The chain joins TRBV7-2 to TRBJ2-1, with D hard to call. The CDR3 totals 12 residues. V was cut by 5 bases and J by 4 bases, with 6 bases left in between. Germline-derived CDR1 and CDR2 are SGHTA and FQGNSA. The CDR3 DNA reads TGTGCCAGCAGCCCAGCTTACAATGAGCAGTTCTTC. Translated: CASSPAYNEQFF.